The rows below give T cell receptor beta chains drawn from one sample of a study of human T cells and chemical hapten exposure. TCRdb redid the calling of the RACE reads with MiXCR, one entry per CDR3 protein. The repertoire includes more than 250,000 distinct CDR3 sequences, around 7.3% of them detected once, and more than 1% sits in the top ten. This material consisted of whole blood, taken in connection with sensitization to the hapten diphenylcyclopropenone (DPC). The receptors derive from a young man with alopecia areata. Some clones in this sample may be carry-over from other donors' samples. Both conserved end residues are part of each CDR3. A D gene is named only where the DNA matches it firmly. Clone sizes are given selectively: once, few, many, or a class where the clone is expanded.

j_call | v_call | clone_size | d_call | cdr3_aa | cdr3_nt
TRBJ2-1 | TRBV5-1 | few | TRBD1 | CASSLADRTYNEQFF | TGCGCCAGCAGCTTGGCGGACAGGACCTACAATGAGCAGTTCTTC
TRBJ1-1 | TRBV6-2/TRBV6-3 | many | NA | CASSSRAGEGGEAFF | TGTGCCAGCAGTTCCCGCGCCGGCGAGGGGGGTGAAGCTTTCTTT
TRBJ2-1 | TRBV15 | few | TRBD2 | CATSRLAGDDNEQFF | TGTGCCACCAGCAGACTAGCGGGGGACGACAATGAGCAGTTCTTC
TRBJ1-2 | TRBV12-3/TRBV12-4 | once | NA | CASSFVSVSYGYTF | TGTGCCAGCAGTTTTGTCTCGGTTAGCTATGGCTACACCTTC
TRBJ2-2 | TRBV7-6 | many | NA | CASSQRAGTSMGELFF | TGTGCCAGCAGCCAAAGGGCCGGGACCTCGATGGGGGAGCTGTTTTTT
TRBJ2-3 | TRBV28 | few | NA | CASADSTDTQYF | TGTGCCAGCGCGGACAGCACAGATACGCAGTATTTT
TRBJ2-5 | TRBV12-3/TRBV12-4 | few | TRBD2 | CASSKTSGGETQYF | TGTGCCAGCAGCAAAACTAGCGGGGGAGAGACCCAGTACTTC
TRBJ1-6 | TRBV20-1 | few | NA | CSARGILGQDSPLHF | TGCAGTGCTAGGGGCATCCTAGGGCAAGACTCACCCCTCCACTTT
TRBJ1-6 | TRBV6-2/TRBV6-3 | many | TRBD1 | CASSYPGQFNSPLHF | TGTGCCAGCAGCTACCCGGGACAGTTCAATTCACCCCTCCACTTT
TRBJ2-3 | TRBV7-2 | NA | NA | CASSPRAAPDTQYF | TGTGCCAGCAGCCCCCGTGCAGCGCCAGATACGCAGTATTTT
TRBJ1-2 | TRBV7-2 | NA | NA | CASSLSGMSYTF | TGTGCCAGCAGCTTATCGGGGATGAGCTACACCTTC
TRBJ1-1 | TRBV18 | NA | NA | CASSPQGRNENTEAFF | TGTGCCAGCTCTCCCCAGGGGAGGAATGAGAACACTGAAGCTTTCTTT
TRBJ2-1 | TRBV9 | NA | NA | CASSVVGGTPLYNVEQFF | TGTGCCAGCAGCGTAGTTGGCGGGACCCCCCTCTACAATGTGGAGCAGTTCTTC
TRBJ1-1 | TRBV4-2 | NA | NA | CASSPSRGEGTEAFF | TGTGCCAGCAGCCCCTCTCGAGGGGAGGGCACTGAAGCTTTCTTT
TRBJ1-1 | TRBV6-2/TRBV6-3 | many | TRBD1 | CASRTGVNAFF | TGTGCCAGCCGAACAGGGGTCAACGCTTTCTTT
TRBJ1-1 | TRBV6-2/TRBV6-3 | few | NA | CASSYRTDEAFF | TGTGCCAGCAGTTATAGGACGGATGAAGCTTTCTTT
TRBJ2-1 | TRBV6-2/TRBV6-3 | many | TRBD2 | CASRRTSGGNEQFF | TGTGCCAGCAGACGGACTAGCGGGGGAAATGAGCAGTTCTTC
TRBJ2-1 | TRBV29-1 | few | NA | CSVRWSSYNEQFF | TGCAGCGTTCGATGGAGCTCCTACAATGAGCAGTTCTTC
TRBJ2-5 | TRBV7-2 | NA | NA | CASSHRETQYF | TGTGCCAGCAGCCACCGAGAGACCCAGTACTTC
TRBJ2-2 | TRBV7-9 | few | TRBD2 | CASSLLSGGTPGELFF | TGTGCCAGCAGCTTACTGAGCGGGGGTACACCCGGGGAGCTGTTTTTT
TRBJ1-4 | TRBV7-9 | NA | NA | CASSLASGEVTNEKLFF | TGTGCCAGCAGCTTAGCCTCAGGGGAGGTGACTAATGAAAAACTGTTTTTT
TRBJ2-7 | TRBV7-2 | NA | TRBD2 | CASSTQRGGPHSYEQYF | TGTGCCAGCAGCACCCAGCGGGGGGGCCCCCACTCCTACGAGCAGTACTTC
TRBJ2-2 | TRBV2 | NA | NA | CASITGQGCTGELFF | TGTGCCAGCATTACAGGGCAGGGCTGTACCGGGGAGCTGTTTTTT
TRBJ1-1 | TRBV5-4 | NA | NA | CASRTGGRSVAFF | TGTGCCAGCAGGACGGGGGGGAGGTCGGTGGCTTTCTTT
TRBJ1-6 | TRBV4-3 | many | NA | CASSQVGGTSDNSPLHF | TGCGCCAGCAGCCAAGTGGGGGGGACTTCCGATAATTCACCCCTCCACTTT